Listed below are T cell receptor beta chains from one sample, sequenced in a study of T cell responses to AZD1222 COVID-19 vaccine. Only in-frame clones appear in the TCRdb table, and some are missing; sequencing was by immunoSEQ multiplex PCR. The table lists around 170,000 clones, approximately 91% of them singletons. Material: peripheral blood, obtained on day 0 of AZD1222 vaccination. Source of these receptors: an adult in good health. Each CDR3 is given with its conserved first and last residue. The D gene is left open where the match is weak. Some rows have no size entry. The others give once, few or many, or a class for an expanded clone.

v_call,d_call,j_call,clone_size,cdr3_nt,cdr3_aa
TRBV27,-,TRBJ1-2,-,TGTGCCAGCAGTTTTCGGCATCATAAACAGGGAGTGGGCTACACCTTC,CASSFRHHKQGVGYTF
TRBV29-1,TRBD2,TRBJ2-1,once,TGCAGCGTGCGACTAGCGGGAGCCTACAATGAGCAGTTCTTC,CSVRLAGAYNEQFF
TRBV18,-,TRBJ1-2,once,TGTGCCAGCTCACCAAATAGGAGACAGGAGGAAGGCTACACCTTC,CASSPNRRQEEGYTF
TRBV25-1,-,TRBJ2-3,-,TGTGCCAGCTTATCAGATACGCAGTATTTT,CASLSDTQYF
TRBV11-2,TRBD1,TRBJ2-7,few,TGTGCCAGCAGCCTTGTTCCCTGGCCAGGGGGCACCTACGAGCAGTACTTC,CASSLVPWPGGTYEQYF
TRBV5-1,TRBD2,TRBJ2-1,-,TGCGCCAGCAGCTTGAGGACTAGCGGGGGGAATGAGCAGTTCTTC,CASSLRTSGGNEQFF
TRBV9,-,TRBJ2-7,-,TGTGCCAGCAGCCCTACTCCTGGGGGGACACAGTACTTC,CASSPTPGGTQYF
TRBV9,-,TRBJ2-1,-,TGTGCCAGCAGCACCACCGGACCGAGAAGCTCCTACAATGAGCAGTTCTTC,CASSTTGPRSSYNEQFF
TRBV6-5,-,TRBJ1-1,-,TGTGCCAGCAGTTACGAGTTGGGGTTTGAAGCTTTCTTT,CASSYELGFEAFF
TRBV25-1,TRBD1,TRBJ2-1,-,TGTGCCAGCAGTGATCAAGGGCTCGGACAGGGACGCGATGAGCAGTTCTTC,CASSDQGLGQGRDEQFF
TRBV28,-,TRBJ1-1,-,TGTGCCAGCAGTTTACCCCAGGGGCGCCAGGAAGCTTTCTTT,CASSLPQGRQEAFF
TRBV11-2,-,TRBJ1-1,-,TGTGCCAGCAGCTACCGACTCCAGACTCGTTCTAACACTGAAGCTTTCTTT,CASSYRLQTRSNTEAFF
TRBV7-3,TRBD2,TRBJ2-1,-,TGTGCCAGCAGCTTAAAATCTAGCGGGGCCTACAATGAGCAGTTCTTC,CASSLKSSGAYNEQFF
TRBV9,-,TRBJ2-3,once,TGTGCCAGCAGCGTAGGACTTTCTAACGTCGGTAGCACAGATACGCAGTATTTT,CASSVGLSNVGSTDTQYF
TRBV5-8,-,TRBJ1-5,-,TGTGCCAGCAGCTTGGGGACCAATGAGAATCAGCCCCAGCATTTT,CASSLGTNENQPQHF
TRBV28,TRBD1,TRBJ2-6,-,TGTGCCAGCAGCCTCAATGTGGGACAGGGTTACTCTGGGGCCAACGTCCTGACTTTC,CASSLNVGQGYSGANVLTF
TRBV6-5,TRBD1,TRBJ1-5,-,TGTGCCATTCAACAAACAGGGGTGGGCAATCAGCCCCAGCATTTT,CAIQQTGVGNQPQHF
TRBV7-2,-,TRBJ2-7,-,TGTGCCAGCAGCCCCTCTCCCCTAGCGAGCTCCTACGAGCAGTACTTC,CASSPSPLASSYEQYF
TRBV20-1,-,TRBJ2-6,-,TGCAGTGCAAGTTCCCCTGGGGCCAACGTCCTGACTTTC,CSASSPGANVLTF
TRBV12-3/TRBV12-4,TRBD2,TRBJ2-5,-,TGTGCCAGCAGTAGGCCGGGGGGAGAGACCCAGTACTTC,CASSRPGGETQYF
TRBV19,TRBD1,TRBJ2-7,-,TGTGCCAGTAGTTTGGGACAGGGATTCTACGAGCAGTACTTC,CASSLGQGFYEQYF
TRBV27,TRBD1,TRBJ1-2,-,TGTGCCAGCAGAAGGACAGGGGCGTTGGATGGCTACACCTTC,CASRRTGALDGYTF
TRBV27,-,TRBJ2-2,-,TGTGCCAGCAGTTTATTGACCGGAGGCACCGGGGAGCTGTTTTTT,CASSLLTGGTGELFF
TRBV11-2,-,TRBJ1-1,-,TGTGCCAGCCGAGGGGGGGACGTAGAAGCTTTCTTT,CASRGGDVEAFF
TRBV5-1,TRBD1,TRBJ1-5,-,TGCGCCAGCAGCTTGCGGGGACAGGCCACGTACGGGCATTTT,CASSLRGQATYGHF
TRBV7-2,TRBD2,TRBJ2-7,-,TGTGCCAGCAGCTTGACTAGCCTCAACTACTACGAGCAGTACTTC,CASSLTSLNYYEQYF
TRBV6-2/TRBV6-3,TRBD1,TRBJ1-5,-,TGTGCCAGCAGTTACTTCGGCAGGGGGTCCCAGCCCCAGCATTTT,CASSYFGRGSQPQHF
TRBV4-3,TRBD1,TRBJ2-2,once,TGCGCCAGCAGCCAAGAACAGGGGGCCTGGACCGGGGAGCTGTTTTTT,CASSQEQGAWTGELFF
TRBV5-1,-,TRBJ2-6,-,TGCGCCAGCAGCTTGGCGAGAGCCACTGGGGCCAACGTCCTGACTTTC,CASSLARATGANVLTF
TRBV6-5,-,TRBJ2-3,-,TGTGCCAGCAGTAGGGCAGGGCGAAAAGATACGCAGTATTTT,CASSRAGRKDTQYF
TRBV18,TRBD1,TRBJ1-1,-,TGTGCCAGCTCACCCTGGGACAGAGGAGGAACTGAAGCTTTCTTT,CASSPWDRGGTEAFF
TRBV7-6,-,TRBJ2-2,-,TGTGCCAGCAGTCCACTAGTCGACTTTACCGGGGAGCTGTTTTTT,CASSPLVDFTGELFF
TRBV5-6,-,TRBJ2-7,-,TGTGCCAGCAGCTTGGACCCTGCTTACGAGCAGTACTTC,CASSLDPAYEQYF
TRBV6-2/TRBV6-3,-,TRBJ1-2,-,TGTGCCAGCAGTCCCCGGGTCTGGCAGGGTTATGGCTACACCTTC,CASSPRVWQGYGYTF
TRBV5-1,TRBD2,TRBJ2-5,-,TGCGCCAGCAGCTTGGCGGGGGGGCAAGAGACCCAGTACTTC,CASSLAGGQETQYF
TRBV13,-,TRBJ2-3,-,TGTGCCAGCAGCTACGCCTCAGGGATTGTGGCAGATACGCAGTATTTT,CASSYASGIVADTQYF
TRBV29-1,-,TRBJ1-1,-,TGCAGCGTTGAAGGGTACGTCAGGGGTACGGTAGCAGCTTTCTTT,CSVEGYVRGTVAAFF
TRBV18,-,TRBJ2-7,-,TGTGCCAGCTCACCTCCTAACGTCTACGAGCAGTACTTC,CASSPPNVYEQYF
TRBV19,-,TRBJ2-1,-,TGTGCCAGTAGTACCCCGGCCGGGACACCGTGGGATGAGCAGTTCTTC,CASSTPAGTPWDEQFF
TRBV7-6,-,TRBJ1-2,-,TGTGACAGCAGCTCACGGACAAACTATGGCTATACCTTC,CDSSSRTNYGYTF
TRBV9,-,TRBJ2-1,-,TGTGCCAGCAGCGTAGGTCGCGTCCCGGGTGAGCAGTTCTTC,CASSVGRVPGEQFF
TRBV7-8,TRBD2,TRBJ2-2,-,TGTGCCAGCAGCTTAATGGTAGCGGGGCGAAACACCGGGGAGCTGTTTTTT,CASSLMVAGRNTGELFF
TRBV7-8,-,TRBJ2-5,-,TGTGCCAGCAGCGTAGACCGACGGGGGGCGGAGACCCAGTACTTC,CASSVDRRGAETQYF
TRBV23-1,TRBD1,TRBJ2-7,-,TGCGCCAGCAGTCACCACCCCTCAGGGGGCATCGTATACGAGCAGTACTTC,CASSHHPSGGIVYEQYF
TRBV12-3/TRBV12-4,-,TRBJ1-2,-,TGTGCCAGCAGTTTAGAGTGGGACATCCTCTACACCTTC,CASSLEWDILYTF
TRBV13,-,TRBJ2-3,-,TGTGCCAGCAGCTCACTCCTCCGGGACTTTGCGCAGTATTTT,CASSSLLRDFAQYF
TRBV10-3,-,TRBJ2-6,-,TGTGCCATCAGTGCGGGCTCTGGGGCCAACGTCCTGACTTTC,CAISAGSGANVLTF
TRBV4-1,-,TRBJ2-2,-,TGCGCCAGCAGCCAAGTTCCAGGGACCGGGGAGCTGTTTTTT,CASSQVPGTGELFF
TRBV6-5,TRBD2,TRBJ2-5,-,TGTGCCAGCAGTTATTTTGCGGGGGAAGAGACCCAGTACTTC,CASSYFAGEETQYF
TRBV27,TRBD2,TRBJ2-5,few,TGTGCCAGCAGTTTATGGTCTCGGGGGGACCAAGAGACCCAGTACTTC,CASSLWSRGDQETQYF
TRBV19,TRBD1,TRBJ1-1,-,TGTGCCAGTACCAACGGACAGGGATCGGCTGAAGCTTTCTTT,CASTNGQGSAEAFF
TRBV28,TRBD2,TRBJ2-3,-,TGTGCCAGCAACGGCCGGACTAGCGATACGATGACTAGCACAGATACGCAGTATTTT,CASNGRTSDTMTSTDTQYF
TRBV29-1,TRBD1,TRBJ1-1,-,TGCAGCGTTGACGGACAGGGTGGAGTTTTTAACACTGAAGCTTTCTTT,CSVDGQGGVFNTEAFF
TRBV3-1/TRBV3-2,-,TRBJ1-4,-,TGTGCCAGCAGCCACAAGGGGGAAAAACTGTTTTTT,CASSHKGEKLFF